These 6 T cell receptor beta chains originate from one sample sequenced in a study of beta chain features in type 1 diabetes. Expressed TCRB transcripts were sequenced, since all the RNA that had been isolated was reverse transcribed. Method: immunoSEQ multiplex PCR; TCRdb's copy keeps in-frame clones and lacks some. The top ten clones hold around 0.037% of a sample with some 230,000 clones, over 8.5% of them seen once. Sequenced input: naive CD4+ T cells from blood. These receptors all stem from a woman between 18 and 29 years old in good health.

The rearrangement links TRBV7-6 to TRBJ2-1, with D uncertain. Germline V lookup: CDR1 SGHVS, CDR2 FNYEAQ. V was clipped by 5 bases and J by 6 bases, with 8 bases between them. The CDR3 is 12 residues long. CDR3 in DNA: TGTGCCAGCAGCCATCCTAGCAATGAGCAGTTCTTC. Translating it yields CASSHPSNEQFF.

The chain links TRBV6-1 to TRBJ2-7; 12 positions agree with TRBD1. The CDR3 contains 15 residues. Looked up from germline, CDR1 is MNHNS and CDR2 is SASEGT. With V trimmed by 6 bases and J by 2 bases, 5 bases remained unmatched. The CDR3 bases are TGTGCCAGCAGGGCGGGACAGGGGGCACCCTACGAGCAGTACTTC. Its translation is CASRAGQGAPYEQYF.

This CDR3 is CATKQGASGANVLTF. CDR3 bases: TGTGCCACCAAACAGGGGGCGTCTGGGGCCAACGTCCTGACTTTC. The chain combines TRBV5-4 with TRBJ2-6; 9 bases align to TRBD1. With 9 bases clipped from V and 1 base from J, the junction kept 5 bases outside the gene matches. Germline V gene lookup returns CDR1 SGHNT and CDR2 YYREEE (reference sequence). This CDR3 has 15 residues. Full variable domain (remainder filled in from reference TRBV5-4 and TRBJ2-6): ETGVTQSPTHLIKTRGQQVTLRCSSQSGHNTVSWYQQALGQGPQFIFQYYREEENGRGNFPPRFSGLQFPNYSSELNVNALELDDSALYLCATKQGASGANVLTFGAGSRLTVL.

The chain has TRBV5-4 and TRBJ2-5, with 10 bases aligning to TRBD2. CDR3 length equals 15 residues. J was trimmed by 5 bases and V by 3 bases; bases with no gene match: 7. In germline, CDR1 is SGHNT, CDR2 YYREEE (reference sequence). CDR3 nucleotide sequence: TGTGCCAGCAGCTCCGCTAGCGGGAGCGGGGAGACCCAGTACTTC. It encodes CASSSASGSGETQYF.

The rearrangement joins TRBV29-1 to TRBJ2-2, with 9 bases aligning to TRBD1. V was pared by 3 bases and J by 6 bases, with 5 bases of the junction left unmatched. Looked up from germline, CDR1 is SQVTM and CDR2 is ANQGSEA. The CDR3 sequence is 14 residues long. The CDR3 loop is CSVDRTGVSGELFF. In DNA, the CDR3 is TGCAGCGTTGATAGGACAGGGGTATCCGGGGAGCTGTTTTTT.

This chain connects TRBV9 to TRBJ2-1, with 12 bases fitting TRBD2. With 0 bases clipped from V and 1 base from J, the junction kept 11 bases outside the gene matches. The CDR3 consists of 20 residues. CDR1 and CDR2 (germline): SGDLS, YYNGEE. The CDR3 region has the DNA TGTGCCAGCAGCGTAGACCCTAGCGGGAGGGTGCTGCAGTCCTACAATGAGCAGTTCTTC. It translates to CASSVDPSGRVLQSYNEQFF.